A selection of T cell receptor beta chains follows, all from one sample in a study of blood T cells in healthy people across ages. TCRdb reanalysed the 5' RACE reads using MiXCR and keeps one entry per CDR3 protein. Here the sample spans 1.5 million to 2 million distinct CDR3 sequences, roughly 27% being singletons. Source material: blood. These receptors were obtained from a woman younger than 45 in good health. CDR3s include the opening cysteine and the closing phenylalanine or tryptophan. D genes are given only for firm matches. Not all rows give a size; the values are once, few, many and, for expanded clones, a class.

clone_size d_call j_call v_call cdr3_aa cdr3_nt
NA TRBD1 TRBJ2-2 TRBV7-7 CASSRTGSGELFF TGTGCCAGCAGCCGGACAGGGTCCGGGGAGCTGTTTTTT
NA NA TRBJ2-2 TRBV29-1 CSVGPFPGELFF TGCAGCGTTGGTCCCTTCCCCGGGGAGCTGTTTTTT
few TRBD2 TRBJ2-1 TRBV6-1 CAHCGLAGVGSYNEQFF TGTGCCCACTGTGGACTAGCGGGAGTAGGGTCCTACAATGAGCAGTTCTTC
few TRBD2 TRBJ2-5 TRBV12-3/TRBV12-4 CASSFNREGTQYF TGTGCCAGCAGTTTTAATAGGGAGGGGACCCAGTACTTC
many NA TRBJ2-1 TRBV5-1 CASSLLRRRNNEQFF TGCGCCAGCAGCTTGTTAAGAAGAAGGAACAATGAGCAGTTCTTC
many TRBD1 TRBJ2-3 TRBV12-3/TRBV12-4 CAASSGQNTDTQYF TGTGCCGCGTCGTCGGGACAGAACACAGATACGCAGTATTTT
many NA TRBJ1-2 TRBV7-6 CASSARGKLGINYGYTF TGTGCCAGCAGCGCCAGGGGAAAACTCGGAATTAACTATGGCTACACCTTC
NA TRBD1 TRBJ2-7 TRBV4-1 CASSQPRDRGLSEQYF TGCGCCAGCAGCCAACCGAGGGACAGGGGTTTGTCCGAGCAGTACTTC
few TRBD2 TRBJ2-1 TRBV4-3 CAGSHERERDEQFF TGCGCCGGCAGCCACGAGCGGGAGAGGGATGAGCAGTTCTTC
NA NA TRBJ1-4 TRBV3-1 CASSQGTHEKLFF TGTGCCAGCAGCCAAGGCACTCATGAAAAACTGTTTTTT
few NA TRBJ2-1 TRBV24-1 CATEGDDASSYNEQFF TGTGCCACCGAAGGGGACGACGCCAGCTCCTACAATGAGCAGTTCTTC
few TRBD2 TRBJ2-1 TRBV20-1 CSAREPGLVYDNEQFF TGCAGTGCTAGAGAACCGGGACTAGTCTACGACAATGAGCAGTTCTTC
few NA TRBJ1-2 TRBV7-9 CASSPYHFYGYTF TGTGCCAGCAGCCCATACCATTTCTATGGCTACACCTTC
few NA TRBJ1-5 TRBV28 CASRSLSQPQHF TGTGCCAGCAGGAGCCTATCCCAGCCCCAGCATTTT
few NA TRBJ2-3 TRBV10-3 CAISERAAGTDTQYF TGTGCCATCAGTGAGCGGGCGGCGGGCACAGATACGCAGTATTTT
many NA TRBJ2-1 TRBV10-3 CAISTLALSYNEQFF TGTGCCATCAGCACCCTAGCGCTCTCCTACAATGAGCAGTTCTTC
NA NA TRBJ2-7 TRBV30 CAWKTDYYEQYF TGTGCCTGGAAAACAGACTACTACGAGCAGTACTTC
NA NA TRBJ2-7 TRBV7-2 CASSLGGRWYF TGTGCCAGCAGCTTAGGGGGGCGCTGGTACTTC
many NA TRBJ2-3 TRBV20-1 CSAPFKPSTDTQYF TGCAGTGCCCCGTTTAAGCCTAGCACAGATACGCAGTATTTT
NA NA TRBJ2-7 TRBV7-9 CASSLDSGTTYEQYF TGTGCCAGCAGCTTAGATTCTGGGACAACCTACGAGCAGTACTTC
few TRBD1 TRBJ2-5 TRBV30 CAWSVGDRRSQETQYF TGTGCCTGGAGTGTAGGGGACAGGAGGAGCCAAGAGACCCAGTACTTC
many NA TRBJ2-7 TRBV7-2 CASSLVGGRDYEQYF TGTGCCAGCAGCTTAGTTGGGGGCAGGGACTACGAGCAGTACTTC
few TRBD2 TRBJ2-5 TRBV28 CAAAGTSAGGETQYF TGTGCCGCCGCCGGGACTAGCGCCGGCGGGGAGACCCAGTACTTC
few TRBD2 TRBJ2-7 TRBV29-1 CSVEDSGGPNSEQYF TGCAGCGTTGAGGACTCGGGGGGGCCGAACTCCGAGCAGTACTTC
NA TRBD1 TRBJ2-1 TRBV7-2 CASSRTGQGYNEQFF TGTGCCAGCAGTCGGACGGGACAGGGCTACAATGAGCAGTTCTTC
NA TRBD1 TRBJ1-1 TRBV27 CASSPGGAGTEAFF TGTGCCAGCAGTCCAGGGGGCGCCGGCACTGAAGCTTTCTTT
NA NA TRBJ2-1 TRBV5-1 CASSLVVTPNEQFF TGCGCCAGCAGCTTGGTAGTGACCCCAAATGAGCAGTTCTTC
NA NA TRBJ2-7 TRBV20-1 CSAISTAVPYNEQYF TGCAGTGCGATATCGACGGCAGTCCCCTACAATGAGCAGTACTTC
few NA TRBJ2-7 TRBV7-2 CASGLGGPGRIIYEQYF TGTGCCAGCGGCTTAGGGGGACCGGGACGAATTATCTACGAGCAGTACTTC